These 26 T cell receptor beta chains came from one sample sequenced in a study of early T cells in non-severe SARS-CoV-2 infection. TCRdb called the 5' RACE reads again in MiXCR, with one record for every CDR3 protein. This sample has tens of thousands of distinct CDR3 sequences, with about 13% found just once. The specimen was whole blood. All receptors derive from an adult who was a healthcare worker with PCR-confirmed SARS-CoV-2 infection or an uninfected control (not recorded which).

This clonotype has ten or more counts. The chain has TRBV20-1 and TRBJ1-5; D is unresolved. Trimming stripped 5 bases from V and 0 bases from J, with 8 bases between. Looked up from germline, CDR1 is DFQATT and CDR2 is SNEGSKA (reference sequence). This CDR3 spans 13 amino acids. The CDR3 spells CSASTDSNQPQHF. For the CDR3, the DNA is TGCAGTGCTTCGACGGATAGCAATCAGCCCCAGCATTTT.

The chain links TRBV27 to TRBJ2-1; 12 nucleotides align to TRBD2. There are 16 residues in the CDR3. Germline V gives CDR1 MNHEY, CDR2 SMNVEV (reference sequence). Losses at the gene ends were 5 bases for V and 6 bases for J; bases not matched to a gene: 8. Written as DNA, the CDR3 is TGTGCCAGCAGTCCGTGGACTAGCGGGACCATCAATGAGCAGTTCTTC. This gives the protein CASSPWTSGTINEQFF.

The chain recombines TRBV6-5 with TRBJ2-7, with no clear D. The CDR3 runs 13 residues. In germline, CDR1 is MNHEY, CDR2 SVGAGI. The ends were cut back, 8 bases at V and 0 bases at J, with 11 bases in the middle. CDR3: CASGETDSYEQYF. For the CDR3, the DNA is TGTGCCAGCGGCGAGACGGACTCCTACGAGCAGTACTTC.

This clonotype has at least ten counts. The chain recombines TRBV12-3 or TRBV12-4 with TRBJ2-1, with 9 bases identical to TRBD1. V dropped 5 bases and J dropped 7; count of bases not matched to a gene: 3. There are 13 residues in the CDR3. The CDR3 coding sequence is TGTGCCAGCAGTCTAGGACAGGGGAATGAGCAGTTCTTC. It specifies CASSLGQGNEQFF.

This clonotype was recorded a few times. The V call is TRBV6-2 or TRBV6-3, the J call TRBJ1-5; D unresolved. The V gene lost 6 bases and the J gene lost 4 bases, with 16 bases spanning the gap. CDR1 and CDR2 from the germline V gene are MNHEY and SVGEGT. This CDR3 has 15 amino acids. The CDR3: CASSSAGRRNQPQHF. The CDR3 nucleotides read TGTGCCAGCAGCTCCGCCGGACGGAGGAATCAGCCCCAGCATTTT.

This clonotype has a handful of counts. The genes are TRBV14 and TRBJ2-5, with D possibly TRBD2 on 6 matching bases. V lost 1 base, J lost 5 bases, and 17 bases lay in between. CDR1 and CDR2 (germline): SGHDN, FVKESK. The length of the CDR3 is 16 residues. The CDR3 region is CASSQGVLSRGETQYF. CDR3 nucleotide sequence: TGTGCCAGCAGCCAAGGAGTCTTGAGCCGGGGGGAGACCCAGTACTTC.

This clonotype was counted at least ten times. The J gene is TRBJ2-1, the V gene TRBV3-1; TRBD2 matches 13 bases. Germline CDR1 and CDR2: LGHDT and YNNKEL (reference sequence). The J segment lost 9 bases and the V segment lost 1 base, leaving 6 bases of the junction unmatched. The CDR3 loop spans 16 amino acids. The CDR3 DNA reads TGTGCCAGCAGCCAAGGGGGACTAGCGGGACCGGGTGAGCAGTTCTTC. Translated, it gives CASSQGGLAGPGEQFF.

This clonotype was observed a few times. The rearrangement uses TRBV15 and TRBJ2-4, with D perhaps matching TRBD2 (6 bases). V dropped 0 bases and J dropped 4 bases, with 19 bases sitting between them. This CDR3 comprises 18 residues. The germline gives CDR1 LNHNV, CDR2 YYDKDF (reference sequence). The DNA of the CDR3 is TGTGCCACCAGCAGAGAGGGGCACCTGGGAGGCCTGAAAAACATTCAGTACTTC. Amino acid sequence: CATSREGHLGGLKNIQYF.

This clonotype was counted only a few times. This chain links TRBV7-2 with TRBJ2-3; no definite D call. The CDR3 extends over 14 amino acids. Trimming shortened V by 1 base and J by 4 bases, and 9 bases separated the two germline ends. Germline CDR1 and CDR2: SGHTA and FQGNSA. The CDR3 DNA is TGTGCCAGCAGCTTAGGATCCCCCCCAGATACGCAGTATTTT. This gives the protein CASSLGSPPDTQYF.

This clonotype was recorded at least ten times. V is TRBV10-3 and J is TRBJ1-6, with D unclear. The CDR3 has 13 amino acids. The germline V gene encodes CDR1 ENHRY and CDR2 SYGVKD. Trimming took 2 bases from V and 7 from J, leaving 6 bases between them. Here the CDR3 DNA reads TGTGCCATCAGTGAGGCTATGAATTCACCCCTCCACTTT. Translation gives CAISEAMNSPLHF.

This clonotype has more than one count but fewer than ten. CDR3 coding DNA: TGTGCCAGCAGTTTTTTGGACCGACGGACGGGGGAGCAGTTCTTC. Its protein is CASSFLDRRTGEQFF. V usage is TRBV28 and J usage is TRBJ2-1; tentatively, D is TRBD2 (5 bases). CDR3 length equals 15 residues. Trimming took off 3 bases at V and 10 bases at J, with 19 bases between the two ends. Per germline, CDR1 MDHEN and CDR2 SYDVKM.

This clonotype was counted a few times. CDR3 sequence (DNA): TGTGCCAGCAGTTCTCCGGGACAGGGTTACAATGAGCAGTTCTTC. Amino acid sequence: CASSSPGQGYNEQFF. This sequence joins TRBV5-6 and TRBJ2-1; 9 positions agree with TRBD1. V lost 5 bases, J lost 4 bases, and 7 bases stayed unmatched. Germline-derived CDR1 and CDR2 are SGHDT and YYEEEE. There are 15 residues in the CDR3.

This rearrangement joins TRBV6-2 or TRBV6-3 to TRBJ2-1; 8 nucleotides agree with TRBD2. CDR3 length equals 16 residues. Germline CDR1 MNHEY, CDR2 SVGEGT. The trim removed 7 bases at V and 8 bases at J, leaving 16 bases unmatched. This CDR3 is CASTNQGLVSFDEQFF. The CDR3 DNA follows: TGTGCCAGCACTAACCAGGGACTAGTAAGTTTCGATGAGCAGTTCTTC.

This clonotype was counted a few times. The rearrangement links TRBV11-2 to TRBJ1-1; a weak D match, TRBD1 (5 bases). CDR1 is SGHAT and CDR2 is FQNNGV in the germline V gene. CDR3 length equals 14 residues. V gave up 1 base and J gave up 1 base, with 7 bases separating them. As DNA, the CDR3 is TGTGCCAGCAGCTTAGTGAGGGGGAACACTGAAGCTTTCTTT. As protein: CASSLVRGNTEAFF.

Comment on this clonotype: One junction end disagrees with the germline gene, perhaps due to a read error. The chain couples TRBV28 to TRBJ2-1; weak D call: TRBD2 (5 bases). The germline V gene encodes CDR1 MDHEN and CDR2 SYDVKM. The CDR3 has 12 amino acids. The CDR3 bases are TGTGCCAGCAGTTTAGGGGAGAATGATGGAGTCTTC. Translating it yields CASSLGENDGVF.

This chain links TRBV6-6 with TRBJ2-7; 10 nucleotides line up with TRBD2. The CDR3 covers 14 residues. The V and J ends lost 7 bases and 0 bases, in that order; junction bases with no gene match: 3. CDR1 is MNHNY and CDR2 is SVGAGI in the germline V gene (reference sequence). CDR3 amino acids: CASTGLADSYEQYF. The CDR3 nucleotides are TGTGCCAGCACCGGACTAGCGGACTCCTACGAGCAGTACTTC.

This rearrangement joins TRBV10-3 to TRBJ2-6; D is ambiguous. Per the germline V gene, CDR1 is ENHRY and CDR2 is SYGVKD. Trimming left V 6 bases short and J 2 bases short, with 11 bases between. The CDR3 runs 15 residues. CDR3 sequence: CAISRTGAGANVLTF. CDR3 sequence (DNA): TGTGCCATCAGCCGTACTGGGGCTGGGGCCAACGTCCTGACTTTC.

This clonotype was recorded many times. The chain joins TRBV28 to TRBJ1-3; no clear D gene. Trimming took off 4 bases at V and 7 bases at J, with 14 bases between the two ends. CDR1 and CDR2 (germline): MDHEN, SYDVKM. CDR3 length: 14 amino acids. CDR3 sequence reads: CASSSAELWNTIYF. The CDR3 DNA follows: TGTGCCAGCAGTTCGGCAGAACTTTGGAACACCATATATTTT.

In this sample, this clonotype turned up a few times. The chain carries TRBV5-5 and TRBJ2-5; D is unclear. Trimming shortened V by 0 bases and J by 2 bases, and 11 bases separated the two germline ends. The CDR3 spans 15 residues. Germline CDR1 is SGHKS and CDR2 is YYEKEE (reference sequence). The CDR3 loop reads CASSLGASPQETQYF. The CDR3 nucleotides are TGTGCCAGCAGCTTGGGAGCAAGTCCTCAAGAGACCCAGTACTTC. Looking up the rest from reference TRBV5-5 and TRBJ2-5 gives the full variable domain: DAGVTQSPTHLIKTRGQQVTLRCSPISGHKSVSWYQQVLGQGPQFIFQYYEKEERGRGNFPDRFSARQFPNYSSELNVNALLLGDSALYLCASSLGASPQETQYFGPGTRLLVL.

This clonotype was seen more than once but under ten times. CDR3 in amino acids: CSVEQTGLPYEQYF. The DNA of the CDR3 is TGCAGCGTTGAACAGACAGGGCTCCCATACGAGCAGTACTTC. The rearrangement uses TRBV29-1 and TRBJ2-7; TRBD1 matches at 7 bases. The CDR3 covers 14 residues. Per the germline V gene, CDR1 is SQVTM and CDR2 is ANQGSEA. Germline trimming cut 2 bases from V and 4 bases from J; bases unmatched to any gene: 8.

This clonotype was observed at least ten times. The genes are TRBV10-2 and TRBJ2-3, with TRBD2 matching over 8 bases. The CDR3 loop spans 15 amino acids. V lost 6 bases and J lost 0; bases outside the gene matches: 5. Germline loops: CDR1 WSHSY, CDR2 SAAADI. In DNA, the CDR3 is TGCGCCAGCAGACCTAGCGGGCCCAGCACAGATACGCAGTATTTT. It yields the protein CASRPSGPSTDTQYF.

This clonotype was counted ten times or more. The DNA for the CDR3 is TGCAGCGTTGAGTCCGTCGGGAACTATGGCTACACCTTC. The encoded protein is CSVESVGNYGYTF. This sequence joins TRBV29-1 and TRBJ1-2; no clear D. Germline-derived CDR1 and CDR2 are SQVTM and ANQGSEA. This CDR3 region has 13 residues. Trimming shortened V by 3 bases and J by 2 bases, and 10 bases separated the two germline ends.

This clonotype was observed a few times. The chain combines TRBV6-2 or TRBV6-3 with TRBJ1-1; D not resolved. V was shortened by 7 bases and J by 1 base, with 10 bases between the two germline ends. This CDR3 comprises 13 residues. The V gene's germline CDR1 is MNHEY and CDR2 SVGEGT. CDR3 DNA: TGTGCCAGCAAGGGCAGCCAGAACACTGAAGCTTTCTTT. Translated: CASKGSQNTEAFF.

The chain carries TRBV10-3 and TRBJ2-3; tentatively, D is TRBD2 (8 bases). This CDR3 is built from 16 residues. Trimming removed 6 bases at V and 0 bases at J, with 16 bases between. In germline, CDR1 is ENHRY, CDR2 SYGVKD. This chain's CDR3 is CAISGREGQSTDTQYF. CDR3 nucleotides: TGTGCCATCAGCGGACGGGAGGGACAGAGCACAGATACGCAGTATTTT.

This clonotype was seen a few times. The rearrangement joins TRBV27 to TRBJ2-5; 8 bases fit TRBD1. This CDR3 is 15 amino acids long. Trimming removed 3 bases from V and 2 bases from J; junction bases left unmatched: 5. Looked up from germline, CDR1 is MNHEY and CDR2 is SMNVEV (reference sequence). The CDR3 sequence is CASSFNHRGQETQYF. CDR3 nucleotide sequence: TGTGCCAGCAGTTTTAATCACAGGGGGCAAGAGACCCAGTACTTC.

This rearrangement joins TRBV7-9 to TRBJ1-1; D call uncertain. This CDR3 is 13 amino acids long. The V end lost 6 bases, the J end lost 3 bases, and 11 bases lay between the germline ends. Germline values: CDR1 SEHNR, CDR2 FQNEAQ (reference sequence). CDR3: CASSPPLDTEAFF. DNA of the CDR3: TGTGCCAGCAGTCCTCCTCTGGACACTGAAGCTTTCTTT.